The sample holds a few counts of the clone carrying this TCR beta chain. This entry comes from a study of T-cell memory formation after mild COVID-19. About the study: The two donors had largely donor-specific TCR clusters.

Via MiXCR, TCRdb re-called the 5' RACE reads, giving one row per CDR3 protein. The sample has 400,000 to 450,000 distinct CDR3 sequences; around 17% are singletons. J lost 5 bases, V lost 3 bases, and 8 bases had no gene match. CDR1 and CDR2 (germline): DFQATT, SNEGSKA (reference sequence). The CDR3 contains 14 residues. The sequenced sample consisted of PBMCs or a T cell subset sorted from them (not recorded which). J is TRBJ2-3 and V is TRBV20-1, with 7 bases that match TRBD1. The TCR sequence derives from a man aged 18 to 29 who had mild COVID-19 (a few samples of this study predate the infection). Cell type and time point are not known. CDR3 amino acids: CSARGEGARDTQYF. The CDR3 region has the DNA TGCAGTGCTAGGGGAGAGGGGGCCAGAGATACGCAGTATTTT.